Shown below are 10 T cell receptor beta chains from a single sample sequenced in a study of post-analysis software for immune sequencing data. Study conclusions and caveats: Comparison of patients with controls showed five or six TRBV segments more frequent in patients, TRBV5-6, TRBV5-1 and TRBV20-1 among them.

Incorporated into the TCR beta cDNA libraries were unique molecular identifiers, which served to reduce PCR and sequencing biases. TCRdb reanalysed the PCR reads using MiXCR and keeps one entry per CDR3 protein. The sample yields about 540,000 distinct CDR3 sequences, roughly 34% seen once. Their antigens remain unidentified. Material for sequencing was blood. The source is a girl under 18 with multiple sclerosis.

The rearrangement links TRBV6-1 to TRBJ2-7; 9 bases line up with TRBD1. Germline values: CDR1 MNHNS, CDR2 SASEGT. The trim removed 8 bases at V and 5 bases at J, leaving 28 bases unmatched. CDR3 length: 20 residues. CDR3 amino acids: CASGAARTGTGTLGVNEQYF. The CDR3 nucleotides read TGTGCCAGCGGAGCAGCAAGAACCGGGACAGGGACACTCGGGGTGAACGAGCAGTACTTC.

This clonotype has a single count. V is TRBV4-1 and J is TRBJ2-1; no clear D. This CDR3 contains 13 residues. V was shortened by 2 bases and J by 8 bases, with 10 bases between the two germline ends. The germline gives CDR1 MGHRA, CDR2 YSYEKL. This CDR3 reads CASSQKKRDEQFF. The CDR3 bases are TGCGCCAGCAGCCAAAAAAAACGGGATGAGCAGTTCTTC.

CDR3 loop: CSAASRNTEAFF. Written as DNA, the CDR3 is TGCAGCGCCGCATCTAGGAACACTGAAGCTTTCTTT. This chain links TRBV29-1 with TRBJ1-1, with no clear D. The CDR3 covers 12 residues. In germline, CDR1 is SQVTM, CDR2 ANQGSEA. Deletions cut 7 bases from V and 1 base from J, with 10 bases between.

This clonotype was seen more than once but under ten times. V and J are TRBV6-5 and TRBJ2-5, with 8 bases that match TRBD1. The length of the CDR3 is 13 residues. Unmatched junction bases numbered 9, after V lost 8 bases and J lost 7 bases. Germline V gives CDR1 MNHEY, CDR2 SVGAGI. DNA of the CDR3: TGTGCCAGCGGACAGGGTAGTTGGGGGACCCAGTACTTC. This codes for CASGQGSWGTQYF.

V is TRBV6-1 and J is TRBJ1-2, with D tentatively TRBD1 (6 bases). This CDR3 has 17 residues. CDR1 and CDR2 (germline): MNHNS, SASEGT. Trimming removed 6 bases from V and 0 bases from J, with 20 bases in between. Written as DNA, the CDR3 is TGTGCCAGCAGAGACGGGACATCGGCGGTCGCTAACTATGGCTACACCTTC. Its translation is CASRDGTSAVANYGYTF.

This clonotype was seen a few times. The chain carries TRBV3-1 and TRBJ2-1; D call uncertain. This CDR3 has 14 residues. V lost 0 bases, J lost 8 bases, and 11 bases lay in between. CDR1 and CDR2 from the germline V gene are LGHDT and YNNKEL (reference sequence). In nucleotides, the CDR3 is TGTGCCAGCAGCCAAGATGCTAGTACCGATGAGCAGTTCTTC. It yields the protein CASSQDASTDEQFF.

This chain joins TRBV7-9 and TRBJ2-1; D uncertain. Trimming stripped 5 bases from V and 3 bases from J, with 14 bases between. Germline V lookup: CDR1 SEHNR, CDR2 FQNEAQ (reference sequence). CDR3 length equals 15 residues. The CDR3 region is CASSQDMPIYNEQFF. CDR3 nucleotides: TGTGCCAGCAGCCAAGACATGCCCATCTACAATGAGCAGTTCTTC.

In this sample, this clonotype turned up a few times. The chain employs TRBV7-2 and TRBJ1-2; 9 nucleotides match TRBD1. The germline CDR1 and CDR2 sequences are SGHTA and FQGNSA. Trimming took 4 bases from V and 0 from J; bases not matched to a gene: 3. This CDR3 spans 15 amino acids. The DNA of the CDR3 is TGTGCCAGCAGCTCGGGGGACAGGGCTAACTATGGCTACACCTTC. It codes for CASSSGDRANYGYTF.

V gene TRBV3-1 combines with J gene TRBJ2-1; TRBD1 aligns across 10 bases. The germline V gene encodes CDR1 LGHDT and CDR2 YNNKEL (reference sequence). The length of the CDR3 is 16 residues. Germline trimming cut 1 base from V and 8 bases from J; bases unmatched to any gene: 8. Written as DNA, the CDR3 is TGTGCCAGCAGCCAAGCCGGGGGACAGGGGTGGTATGAGCAGTTCTTC. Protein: CASSQAGGQGWYEQFF.

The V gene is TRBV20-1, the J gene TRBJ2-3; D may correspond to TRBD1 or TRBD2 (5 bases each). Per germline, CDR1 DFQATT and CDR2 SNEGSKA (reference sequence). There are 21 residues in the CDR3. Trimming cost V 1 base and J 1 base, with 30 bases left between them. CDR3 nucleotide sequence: TGCAGTGCTAGAGCACCCCCCGGAACATCCCACGGAAGGGACGGCACAGATACGCAGTATTTT. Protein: CSARAPPGTSHGRDGTDTQYF.